This TCR beta chain was identified during a study of T cells after yellow fever vaccination. Study as a whole: SMART-Seq v4 Ultra Low Input prepared libraries from low-cell fractions. Study findings and constraints: Reappearing after the booster were most of the clones from primary vaccination (96% CD4, 88% CD8).

For this clonotype: Its antigen is undetermined.

UMIs and a universal primer site were added when TCR cDNA was made by 5'RACE template switching. One entry per CDR3 protein, called by TCRdb with MiXCR from the 5' RACE reads. The sample lists under 300,000 distinct CDR3 sequences, 6.9% seen once, with approximately 0.85% in the top ten. Germline assignment: CDR1 SGHTA and CDR2 FQGNSA. The CDR3 totals 14 residues. V dropped 1 base and J dropped 7 bases, with 11 bases sitting between them. The sequence came from a man in his thirties or forties who received the YFV17D yellow fever vaccine. This chain links TRBV7-2 with TRBJ2-1; D call uncertain. The sequenced sample was CD4+ T cells sorted from PBMCs, obtained 15 days after the yellow fever booster vaccination. Written as DNA, the CDR3 is TGTGCCAGCAGCTTAGAACAGCTACCGAATGAGCAGTTCTTC. Residues: CASSLEQLPNEQFF.